This T cell receptor (beta chain) was sequenced in a study of graft-versus-host responses after intestinal transplantation. At the level of the study: Transplants given to recipients were multivisceral, liver-intestinal, or isolated intestinal. All recipients got anti-thymocyte globulin induction, then tacrolimus and steroids for roughly three years. Study conclusions and caveats: Peak levels of circulating GvH clones tracked with early post-transplant HvG declines.

On this clone itself: The antigen is not known.

The CDR3 has 12 residues. In germline, CDR1 is SGDLS, CDR2 YYNGEE. Between the trimmed V and J ends, which lost 4 bases and 13 bases, there was a span of 17 bases. Sequenced by immunoSEQ multiplex PCR; TCRdb stores in-frame clones only, minus some. The sample includes about 38,000 clones, around 83% seen only once; the top ten take about 4%. Sequences were derived from PBMCs, sampled approximately 1,000 days after transplant. This receptor was taken from a human patient who received an intestinal transplant, so some T cells may come from the graft donor. This chain links TRBV9 with TRBJ1-2, with a tentative D call TRBD1 (5 bases). Here the CDR3 DNA reads TGTGCCAGCAGCCCTAGTGGGGGGACTTGCACCTTC. Protein: CASSPSGGTCTF.